Included here is one T cell receptor (beta chain) sequence, with context. TCRdb's copy holds only in-frame clones and misses some; the assay was immunoSEQ multiplex PCR. In the table there are some 80,000 clones, 96% of which are singletons. This entry comes from a study of cytomegalovirus exposure and HLA in healthy donors. This CDR3 contains 15 residues. Germline V gene sequence: CDR1 MNHEY, CDR2 SMNVEV (reference sequence). V was cut by 1 base and J by 1 base, with 10 bases left in between. The receptor comes from a woman between 18 and 29 years old in good health and CMV-seronegative. The chain joins TRBV27 to TRBJ2-5, with a weak D call TRBD1 (6 bases). Sequenced: PBMCs. CDR3 protein: CASSLYRTAQETQYF. CDR3 DNA: TGTGCCAGCAGTTTATATAGGACAGCCCAAGAGACCCAGTACTTC.